This TCR beta chain came from a study of regulatory T cells in long-lasting Graves disease. Construction of the TCR beta libraries employed iRepertoire HTBI primers in conjunction with Arm-PCR of CDR3 regions. In TCRdb, the multiplex PCR reads were re-called with MiXCR into one record per CDR3 protein. The data show roughly 610,000 distinct CDR3 sequences, roughly a sixth seen once. Study-level findings and limits: The persistent group shared about 2,500 public clonotypes, more than the approximately 890 shared by new patients. Persistent Graves' patients showed a TCR diversity that was lower than that of newly diagnosed ones.

Trimming cost V 4 bases and J 2 bases, with 8 bases left between them. This CDR3 has 13 amino acids. CDR1 is DFQATT and CDR2 is SNEGSKA in the germline V gene (reference sequence). In the case of this clonotype: Antigen specificity is unknown.

The time point was: newly diagnosed GD, antithyroid drugs for less than 3 months. The TCR library was made from RNA extracted from PBMCs. In addition, the sample was reused for a study of T cells in Graves' hyperthyroidism and ophthalmopathy.

The starting material was peripheral blood mononuclear cells (PBMCs), obtained at new diagnosis, from a patient treated with antithyroid drugs. This rearrangement joins TRBV20-1 to TRBJ2-2, with D maybe TRBD1 (6 bases). This TCR was sampled from a young man with Graves disease. The DNA for the CDR3 is TGCAGTGCTAACAGGGAAAACACCGGGGAGCTGTTTTTT. Translating it yields CSANRENTGELFF.